Listed below are T cell receptor beta chains from one sample, sequenced in a study of blood T cell repertoires in COVID-19. Clones were sequenced by immunoSEQ multiplex PCR, and TCRdb holds only the in-frame ones, with some missing. Here the sample spans about 310,000 clones, 70% to 90% being singletons. The sequencing input was PBMCs or T cells enriched from blood (not recorded which). The receptors were sampled from a man aged 25-45 years who had recovered from COVID-19. CDR3s include the opening cysteine and the closing phenylalanine or tryptophan. Fields, in order: clone size, J gene, D gene, V gene, CDR3 protein, CDR3 DNA. A D gene is named only where the DNA matches it firmly. Clone size is shown for a subset of rows, as once, few, many or a class of expanded clone.

size: .
J: TRBJ2-2
D: TRBD2
V: TRBV6-5
CDR3: CASVPGLETGELFF
DNA: TGTGCCAGCGTCCCGGGACTAGAAACCGGGGAGCTGTTTTTT

size: .
J: TRBJ1-2
D: TRBD1
V: TRBV3-1/TRBV3-2
CDR3: CASRRTGGDGYTF
DNA: TGTGCCAGCAGACGCACAGGGGGCGATGGCTACACCTTC

size: .
J: TRBJ2-7
D: TRBD1
V: TRBV5-1
CDR3: CASSLEQGARSYEQYF
DNA: TGCGCCAGCAGCTTGGAACAGGGGGCGCGTTCCTACGAGCAGTACTTC

size: .
J: TRBJ1-2
D: .
V: TRBV2
CDR3: CASSDYSGAHGYTF
DNA: TGTGCCAGCAGTGATTACAGTGGGGCCCATGGCTACACCTTC

size: .
J: TRBJ1-3
D: .
V: TRBV5-6
CDR3: CASSLLGTGTGVNTIYF
DNA: TGTGCCAGCAGCTTGCTCGGGACTGGAACGGGGGTAAACACCATATATTTT

size: .
J: TRBJ2-3
D: TRBD2
V: TRBV29-1
CDR3: CSVAGTSGDTDTQYF
DNA: TGCAGCGTCGCGGGGACTAGCGGAGACACAGATACGCAGTATTTT

size: .
J: TRBJ2-5
D: TRBD1
V: TRBV24-1
CDR3: CATSDFRDRGRETQYF
DNA: TGTGCCACCAGTGATTTTCGGGACAGGGGGCGAGAGACCCAGTACTTC

size: .
J: TRBJ2-7
D: TRBD1
V: TRBV11-3
CDR3: CASSLTGASSYEQYF
DNA: TGTGCCAGCAGCCTCACAGGGGCCAGCTCCTACGAGCAGTACTTC

size: .
J: TRBJ2-1
D: TRBD1
V: TRBV6-1
CDR3: CASSEVTPGQDYNEQFF
DNA: TGTGCCAGCAGTGAAGTTACCCCGGGACAGGATTACAATGAGCAGTTCTTC

size: .
J: TRBJ1-1
D: .
V: TRBV6-1
CDR3: CASSDRGKTFF
DNA: TGTGCCAGCAGTGATAGGGGGAAAACTTTCTTT

size: few
J: TRBJ2-2
D: .
V: TRBV19
CDR3: CASSTLFETGELFF
DNA: TGTGCCAGTAGCACTCTCTTCGAGACCGGGGAGCTGTTTTTT

size: .
J: TRBJ2-1
D: .
V: TRBV30
CDR3: CAWSSGGLLNEQFF
DNA: TGTGCCTGGAGTTCTGGAGGACTGCTCAATGAGCAGTTCTTC

size: .
J: TRBJ1-3
D: TRBD1
V: TRBV14
CDR3: CASSHISGTGRRNTIYF
DNA: TGTGCCAGCAGCCATATTTCCGGGACAGGGCGTCGCAACACCATATATTTT

size: .
J: TRBJ2-1
D: .
V: TRBV7-9
CDR3: CASSLVDSNNEQFF
DNA: TGTGCCAGCAGCTTAGTGGACTCGAACAATGAGCAGTTCTTC

size: .
J: TRBJ1-6
D: .
V: TRBV4-3
CDR3: CASSQAQNSPLHF
DNA: TGCGCCAGCAGCCAGGCACAGAATTCACCCCTCCACTTT

size: .
J: TRBJ1-1
D: .
V: TRBV29-1
CDR3: CSVESHLNTEAFF
DNA: TGCAGCGTTGAAAGTCACTTGAACACTGAAGCTTTCTTT

size: few
J: TRBJ2-2
D: .
V: TRBV6-2/TRBV6-3
CDR3: CASSYQPGLPTGELFF
DNA: TGTGCCAGCAGTTATCAGCCGGGACTCCCAACCGGGGAGCTGTTTTTT

size: .
J: TRBJ2-7
D: .
V: TRBV5-1
CDR3: CASSYRGGEQYF
DNA: TGCGCCAGCAGTTACAGGGGGGGCGAGCAGTACTTC

size: .
J: TRBJ1-1
D: .
V: TRBV6-5
CDR3: CASNFLGGNTEAFF
DNA: TGTGCCAGCAATTTTTTAGGGGGGAACACTGAAGCTTTCTTT

size: .
J: TRBJ2-1
D: TRBD1
V: TRBV2
CDR3: CASRGTGTGTYNEQFF
DNA: TGTGCCAGCAGGGGCACCGGGACAGGGACATACAATGAGCAGTTCTTC

size: .
J: TRBJ2-7
D: .
V: TRBV15
CDR3: CATSRDRPYEQYF
DNA: TGTGCCACCAGCAGGGACAGACCCTACGAGCAGTACTTC

size: .
J: TRBJ1-5
D: .
V: TRBV18
CDR3: CASSSQTVQPQHF
DNA: TGTGCCAGCTCATCTCAGACTGTGCAGCCCCAGCATTTT

size: .
J: TRBJ2-5
D: TRBD2
V: TRBV4-2
CDR3: CASSPGLAGGEEETQYF
DNA: TGTGCCAGCAGCCCGGGACTAGCGGGGGGCGAAGAAGAGACCCAGTACTTC

size: .
J: TRBJ1-2
D: TRBD1
V: TRBV5-1
CDR3: CASSPQTGANYGYTF
DNA: TGCGCCAGCAGCCCTCAGACAGGGGCTAACTATGGCTACACCTTC

size: .
J: TRBJ2-2
D: .
V: TRBV5-3
CDR3: CARSLTGSGTGELFF
DNA: TGTGCCAGAAGCTTGACAGGGTCCGGCACCGGGGAGCTGTTTTTT

size: .
J: TRBJ2-3
D: .
V: TRBV24-1
CDR3: CATSDPQSTDTQYF
DNA: TGTGCCACCAGTGACCCCCAGAGCACAGATACGCAGTATTTT

size: once
J: TRBJ2-3
D: TRBD2
V: TRBV7-9
CDR3: CASSHRGGGAKDTQYF
DNA: TGTGCCAGCAGCCATCGGGGCGGGGGGGCGAAAGATACGCAGTATTTT

size: few
J: TRBJ2-5
D: TRBD2
V: TRBV2
CDR3: CASIPAGGWQETQYF
DNA: TGTGCCAGCATACCGGCGGGGGGCTGGCAAGAGACCCAGTACTTC

size: .
J: TRBJ1-5
D: .
V: TRBV12-3/TRBV12-4
CDR3: CASSLRGPQHF
DNA: TGTGCCAGCAGTTTACGCGGGCCCCAGCATTTT

size: .
J: TRBJ2-3
D: .
V: TRBV5-1
CDR3: CASSSTSSDTQYF
DNA: TGCGCCAGCAGCTCGACTAGTTCAGATACGCAGTATTTT

size: .
J: TRBJ2-2
D: .
V: TRBV5-1
CDR3: CASSLARYSSSGELFF
DNA: TGCGCCAGCAGCTTGGCACGGTATTCCTCGAGCGGGGAGCTGTTTTTT

size: .
J: TRBJ1-1
D: .
V: TRBV30
CDR3: CAWSAFDTEAFF
DNA: TGTGCCTGGAGTGCCTTTGACACTGAAGCTTTCTTT

size: .
J: TRBJ2-1
D: TRBD2
V: TRBV15
CDR3: CATSRDLAGGPLNEQFF
DNA: TGTGCCACCAGCAGAGATTTGGCGGGGGGGCCTCTAAATGAGCAGTTCTTC

size: .
J: TRBJ1-4
D: .
V: TRBV27
CDR3: CASSLGPGGPVEKLFF
DNA: TGTGCCAGCAGTTTAGGGCCCGGGGGGCCGGTTGAAAAACTGTTTTTT

size: .
J: TRBJ1-4
D: TRBD1
V: TRBV5-1
CDR3: CASSQGQGEEKLFF
DNA: TGCGCCAGCAGCCAAGGACAGGGTGAAGAAAAACTGTTTTTT

size: .
J: TRBJ2-2
D: TRBD2
V: TRBV4-3
CDR3: CASSQVLLAGGKTGELFF
DNA: TGCGCCAGCAGCCAAGTCCTGCTAGCGGGGGGCAAAACCGGGGAGCTGTTTTTT

size: once
J: TRBJ2-1
D: .
V: TRBV9
CDR3: CASSVGRQEQFF
DNA: TGTGCCAGCAGCGTAGGGAGACAGGAGCAGTTCTTC

size: .
J: TRBJ2-4
D: .
V: TRBV5-8
CDR3: CASSLSPKGVF
DNA: TGTGCCAGCAGCTTAAGTCCGAAGGGGGTCTTC

size: few
J: TRBJ1-6
D: TRBD1
V: TRBV5-4
CDR3: CASSPGQIQSPLHF
DNA: TGTGCCAGCAGCCCGGGACAGATACAGTCACCCCTCCACTTT

size: .
J: TRBJ1-1
D: TRBD1
V: TRBV6-5
CDR3: CASRDRVEAFF
DNA: TGTGCCAGCAGGGACAGGGTGGAAGCTTTCTTT

size: .
J: TRBJ2-5
D: TRBD2
V: TRBV5-1
CDR3: CASSFGGQETQYF
DNA: TGCGCCAGCAGCTTCGGGGGGCAAGAGACCCAGTACTTC

size: few
J: TRBJ1-1
D: TRBD1
V: TRBV5-1
CDR3: CASSLEGQGAGTEAFF
DNA: TGCGCCAGCAGCTTGGAGGGGCAGGGGGCAGGGACTGAAGCTTTCTTT

size: .
J: TRBJ2-1
D: .
V: TRBV5-1
CDR3: CASSPGGYSYNEQFF
DNA: TGCGCCAGCAGCCCTGGGGGGTACTCCTACAATGAGCAGTTCTTC

size: .
J: TRBJ1-1
D: .
V: TRBV4-1
CDR3: CASSPPQGMNTEAFF
DNA: TGCGCCAGCAGCCCTCCCCAGGGGATGAACACTGAAGCTTTCTTT

size: .
J: TRBJ2-4
D: TRBD2
V: TRBV5-6
CDR3: CASSPGTGGSIQYF
DNA: TGTGCCAGCAGCCCCGGGACCGGCGGGAGCATTCAGTACTTC

size: .
J: TRBJ2-7
D: .
V: TRBV19
CDR3: CASPTRTYEQYF
DNA: TGTGCCAGTCCGACAAGGACATACGAGCAGTACTTC

size: .
J: TRBJ1-1
D: TRBD1
V: TRBV5-5
CDR3: CASSPRGRDRVYTEAFF
DNA: TGTGCCAGCAGCCCACGAGGCCGGGACAGGGTCTACACTGAAGCTTTCTTT

size: .
J: TRBJ1-3
D: .
V: TRBV5-1
CDR3: CASSPDPQSSGNTIYF
DNA: TGCGCCAGCAGCCCCGACCCACAGAGCTCTGGAAACACCATATATTTT

size: .
J: TRBJ2-7
D: .
V: TRBV4-1
CDR3: CASSQVDIYEQYF
DNA: TGCGCCAGCAGCCAGGTGGACATTTACGAGCAGTACTTC

size: .
J: TRBJ2-2
D: TRBD2
V: TRBV19
CDR3: CASTISALAGIANTGELFF
DNA: TGTGCCAGTACCATCAGTGCCCTAGCGGGCATAGCGAACACCGGGGAGCTGTTTTTT

size: few
J: TRBJ2-7
D: .
V: TRBV10-3
CDR3: CAISEGGTESYEQYF
DNA: TGTGCCATCAGTGAAGGAGGGACAGAGAGCTACGAGCAGTACTTC

size: .
J: TRBJ1-2
D: TRBD1
V: TRBV5-4
CDR3: CASSLTGRGNYGYTF
DNA: TGTGCCAGCAGCTTGACGGGCAGGGGGAACTATGGCTACACCTTC

size: .
J: TRBJ2-3
D: TRBD1
V: TRBV7-6
CDR3: CASSPGGFGPDTQYF
DNA: TGTGCCAGCAGCCCAGGGGGCTTCGGGCCAGATACGCAGTATTTT

size: .
J: TRBJ1-2
D: .
V: TRBV18
CDR3: CASSPPGGGYTF
DNA: TGTGCCAGCTCACCACCAGGCGGGGGCTACACCTTC

size: few
J: TRBJ1-3
D: .
V: TRBV6-5
CDR3: CASSRDGSSGNTIYF
DNA: TGTGCCAGCAGTCGAGACGGGAGCTCTGGAAACACCATATATTTT

size: .
J: TRBJ2-7
D: TRBD1
V: TRBV5-1
CDR3: CASSPRTGGGEQYF
DNA: TGCGCCAGCAGCCCTAGGACAGGAGGAGGCGAGCAGTACTTC

size: .
J: TRBJ1-4
D: .
V: TRBV30
CDR3: CAYWGATNEKLFF
DNA: TGTGCCTATTGGGGGGCAACTAATGAAAAACTGTTTTTT

size: .
J: TRBJ2-3
D: TRBD2
V: TRBV7-3
CDR3: CASSFGTSGGTDTQYF
DNA: TGTGCCAGCAGCTTCGGGACTAGCGGGGGCACAGATACGCAGTATTTT

size: .
J: TRBJ2-5
D: TRBD2
V: TRBV10-2
CDR3: CASSDWVGEGQETQYF
DNA: TGCGCCAGCAGTGACTGGGTAGGGGAGGGTCAAGAGACCCAGTACTTC